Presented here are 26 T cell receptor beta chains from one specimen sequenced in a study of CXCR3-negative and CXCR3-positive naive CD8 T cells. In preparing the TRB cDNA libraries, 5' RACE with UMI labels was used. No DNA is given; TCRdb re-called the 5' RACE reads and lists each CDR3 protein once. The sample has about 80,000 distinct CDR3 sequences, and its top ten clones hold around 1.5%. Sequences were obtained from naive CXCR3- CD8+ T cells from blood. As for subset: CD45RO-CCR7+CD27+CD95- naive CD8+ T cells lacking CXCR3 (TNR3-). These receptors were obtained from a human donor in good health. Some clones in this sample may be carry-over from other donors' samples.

The CDR3 protein is CASSPHSGSSYNEQFF. The V gene is TRBV13, the J gene TRBJ2-1. This CDR3 is built from 16 residues. Germline V gene data show CDR1 as PRHDT and CDR2 as FYEKMQ (reference sequence). Full variable domain (remainder filled in from reference TRBV13 and TRBJ2-1): AAGVIQSPRHLIKEKRETATLKCYPIPRHDTVYWYQQGPGQDPQFLISFYEKMQSDKGSIPDRFSAQQFSDYHSELNMSSLELGDSALYFCASSPHSGSSYNEQFFGPGTRLTVL.

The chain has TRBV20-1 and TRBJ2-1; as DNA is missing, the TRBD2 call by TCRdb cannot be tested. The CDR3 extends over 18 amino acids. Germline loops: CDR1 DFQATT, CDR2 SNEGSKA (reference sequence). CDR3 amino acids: CSARDWLAGGHSYNEQFF.

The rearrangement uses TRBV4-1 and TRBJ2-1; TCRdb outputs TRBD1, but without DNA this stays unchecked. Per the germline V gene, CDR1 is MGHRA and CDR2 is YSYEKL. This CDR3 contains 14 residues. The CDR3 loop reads CASSQEGRDNEQFF.

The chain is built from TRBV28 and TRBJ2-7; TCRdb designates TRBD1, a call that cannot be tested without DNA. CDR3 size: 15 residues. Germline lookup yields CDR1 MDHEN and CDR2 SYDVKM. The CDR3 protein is CASSLGTVPAYEQYF.

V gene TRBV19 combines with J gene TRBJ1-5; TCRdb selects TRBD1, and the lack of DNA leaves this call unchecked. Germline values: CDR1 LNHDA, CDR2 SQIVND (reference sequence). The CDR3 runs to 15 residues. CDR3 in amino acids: CASSIGQGADQHQHF. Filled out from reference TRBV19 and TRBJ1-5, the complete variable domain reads DGGITQSPKYLFRKEGQNVTLSCEQNLNHDAMYWYRQDPGQGLRLIYYSQIVNDFQKGDIAEGYSVSREKKESFPLTVTSAQKNPTAFYLCASSIGQGADQHQHFGDGTRLSIL.

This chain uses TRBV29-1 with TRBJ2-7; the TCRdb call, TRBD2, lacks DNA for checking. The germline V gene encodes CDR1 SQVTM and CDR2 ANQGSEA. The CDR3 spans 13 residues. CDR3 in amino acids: CSVSSGSSYEQYF.

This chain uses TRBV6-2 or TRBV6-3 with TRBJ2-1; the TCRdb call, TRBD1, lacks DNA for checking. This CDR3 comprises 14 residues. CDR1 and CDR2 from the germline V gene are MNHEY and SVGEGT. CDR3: CASLEGETYNEQFF.

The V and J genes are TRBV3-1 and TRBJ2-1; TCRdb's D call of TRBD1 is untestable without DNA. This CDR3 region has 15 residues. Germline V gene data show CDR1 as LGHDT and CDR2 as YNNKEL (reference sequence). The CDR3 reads CASSPYPRGDNEQFF.

The CDR3: CASSSREWNQPQHF. The chain is built from TRBV28 and TRBJ1-5; the D call from TCRdb, TRBD1, cannot be confirmed without DNA. The CDR3 spans 14 residues. The V gene's germline CDR1 is MDHEN and CDR2 SYDVKM.

The CDR3 region is CASSPRDREIQYF. The chain links TRBV7-9 to TRBJ2-5; the D gene TCRdb calls, TRBD1, cannot be checked with no DNA. This CDR3 is built from 13 residues. CDR1 and CDR2 from the germline V gene are SEHNR and FQNEAQ (reference sequence).

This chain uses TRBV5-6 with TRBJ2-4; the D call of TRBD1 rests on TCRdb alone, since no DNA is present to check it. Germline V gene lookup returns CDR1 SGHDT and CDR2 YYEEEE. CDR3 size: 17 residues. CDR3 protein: CASSSQTGGIGIDIQYF.

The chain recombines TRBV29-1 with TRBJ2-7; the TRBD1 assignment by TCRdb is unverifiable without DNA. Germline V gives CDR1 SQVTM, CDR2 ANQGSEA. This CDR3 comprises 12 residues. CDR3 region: CSVGTGAYEQYF.

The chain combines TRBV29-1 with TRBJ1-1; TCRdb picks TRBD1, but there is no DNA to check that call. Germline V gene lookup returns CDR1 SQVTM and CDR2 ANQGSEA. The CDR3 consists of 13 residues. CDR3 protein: CSVISRGITEAFF.

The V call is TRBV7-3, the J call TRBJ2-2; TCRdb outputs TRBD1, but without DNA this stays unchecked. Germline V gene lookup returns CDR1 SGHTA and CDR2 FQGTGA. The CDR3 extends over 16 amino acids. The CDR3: CASSAAGTGYTGELFF.

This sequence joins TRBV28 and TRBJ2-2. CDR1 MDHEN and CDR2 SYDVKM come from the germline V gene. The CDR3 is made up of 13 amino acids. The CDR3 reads CASSFRSFGELFF. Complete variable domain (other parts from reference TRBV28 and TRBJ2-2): DVKVTQSSRYLVKRTGEKVFLECVQDMDHENMFWYRQDPGLGLRLIYFSYDVKMKEKGDIPEGYSVSREKKERFSLILESASTNQTSMYLCASSFRSFGELFFGEGSRLTVL.

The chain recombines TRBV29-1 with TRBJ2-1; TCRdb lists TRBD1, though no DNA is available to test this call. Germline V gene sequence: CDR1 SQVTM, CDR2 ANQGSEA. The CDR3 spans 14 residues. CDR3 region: CSGRQVSSYNEQFF.

CDR3 loop: CSARLGTSSYNEQFF. V and J are TRBV20-1 and TRBJ2-1; the TRBD1 assignment by TCRdb is unverifiable without DNA. The germline CDR1 and CDR2 sequences are DFQATT and SNEGSKA (reference sequence). The CDR3 is 15 residues long.

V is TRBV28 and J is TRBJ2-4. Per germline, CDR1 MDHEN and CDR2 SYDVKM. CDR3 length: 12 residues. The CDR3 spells CASSFPVNIQYF.

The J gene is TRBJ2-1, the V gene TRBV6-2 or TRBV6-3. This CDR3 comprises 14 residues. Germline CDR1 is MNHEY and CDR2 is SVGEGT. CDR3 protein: CASSLTTAGEEQFF.

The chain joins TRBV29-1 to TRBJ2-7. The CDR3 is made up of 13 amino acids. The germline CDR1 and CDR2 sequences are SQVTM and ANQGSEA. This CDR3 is CSVATDSYYEQYF.

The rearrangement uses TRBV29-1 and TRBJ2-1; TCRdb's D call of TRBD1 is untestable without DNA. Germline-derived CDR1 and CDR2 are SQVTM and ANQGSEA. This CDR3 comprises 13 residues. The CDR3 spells CAGGTGTYNEQFF.

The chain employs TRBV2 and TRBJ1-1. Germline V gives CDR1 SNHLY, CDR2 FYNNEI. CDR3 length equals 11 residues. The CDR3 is CASSDWALTFF. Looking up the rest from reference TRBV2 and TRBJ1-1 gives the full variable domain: EPEVTQTPSHQVTQMGQEVILRCVPISNHLYFYWYRQILGQKVEFLVSFYNNEISEKSEIFDDQFSVERPDGSNFTLKIRSTKLEDSAMYFCASSDWALTFFGQGTRLTVV.

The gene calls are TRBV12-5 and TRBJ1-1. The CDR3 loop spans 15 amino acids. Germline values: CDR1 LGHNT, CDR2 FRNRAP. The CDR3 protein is CASRRNGEENTEAFF.

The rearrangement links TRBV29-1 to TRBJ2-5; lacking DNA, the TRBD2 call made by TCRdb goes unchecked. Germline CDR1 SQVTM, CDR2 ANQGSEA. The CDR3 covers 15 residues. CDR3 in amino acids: CSVDGLAGTQETQYF.

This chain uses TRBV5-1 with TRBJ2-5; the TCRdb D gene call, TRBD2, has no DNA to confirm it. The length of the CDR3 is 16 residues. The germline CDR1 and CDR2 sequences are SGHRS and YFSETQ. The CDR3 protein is CASSTGLADYQETQYF.

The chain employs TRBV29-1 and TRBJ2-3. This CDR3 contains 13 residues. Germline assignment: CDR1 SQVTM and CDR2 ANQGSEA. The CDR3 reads CSVAPGSTDTQYF.